This paragraph reports one T cell receptor beta chain. This clonotype was detected ten times or more. Its specific antigen is unknown. No much larger clone exists at a distance of one base, and base qualities are not known. The library was produced with multiplex PCR. The instrument given in TCRdb is Illumina HiSeq 4000. To build TCR beta libraries, CDR3 regions were amplified by Arm-PCR using iRepertoire HTBI primers. PCR products were gel purified before sequencing. The original methods were these. Gene usage analysis of CDR3 amino acid clonotypes used the approximately 62 TRBV and about 15 TRBJ segments found across samples. COPE and FqMerger were used to merge filtered high-quality paired reads into contigs. BLAST was used to align contigs to IMGT TRBV, TRBD and TRBJ reference genes, with CDR3 defined following IMGT. Any clonotype with a frequency above 0.1% was classified as a highly expanded clone. Repertoire diversity was measured by Shannon entropy, and V-J evenness by the Gini coefficient. Clonotypes shared by more than one individual were considered public. Through fastp at Q25 and MiXCR, TCRdb rebuilt clones from the public reads, retaining in-frame beta chains. Entries are consolidated by CDR3 protein sequence, retaining the most common genes and DNA. For this entry, the V and J calls and clone size follow TCRdb and not the study's own pipeline. This sample lists 400,000 to 450,000 distinct CDR3 sequences; more than 12% were detected once. The ten largest clones take up roughly 17% of the sample.

The record originates from a study of regulatory T cells in long-lasting Graves disease (TCRdb year 2021). For context, the study as a whole: Antithyroid drugs had been taken for less than 3 months by newly diagnosed Graves' disease patients. Persistent Graves' disease patients were compared with newly diagnosed Graves' disease patients by peripheral blood TCR sequencing and RNA sequencing. A total of around 35 samples underwent TCR sequencing, from around 13 patients with persistent Graves' disease and around 20 patients with newly diagnosed Graves' disease. The study was registered as a clinical trial and conducted in China.

What the authors observed across the whole study: The authors noted that the small sample size was a limitation that may lower accuracy. A larger number of public clonotypes was shared among persistent patients (approximately 3,000) than among newly diagnosed patients (around 870). Peripheral blood alone was examined, since thyroid tissue, which constituted the primary lesion, could not be accessed. Preferential use of TRBV28, TRBJ1-2 and TRBJ2-5 was observed in persistent disease, whereas TRBV20-1 and TRBJ2-1 were favored in newly diagnosed disease. Sequencing and analysis were restricted to the TCR beta chain. Compared with newly diagnosed patients, persistent Graves' disease patients had lower TCR Shannon entropy and fewer highly expanded clones, which suggests clonal expansion.

V and J lose 6 bases and 2 bases, and a span of 26 bases separates them. The CDR3 contains 19 residues, cysteine and phenylalanine counted. Just CDR3 DNA is preserved here, 57 bases in frame from base 1. This specimen's time point label, interpreted: newly diagnosed GD, antithyroid drugs for less than 3 months. RNA was extracted from PBMCs in TRIzol for both TCR sequencing and RNA sequencing. The diagnosis of Graves' disease was made according to American Thyroid Association guidelines. Patients for the study were recruited at an endocrinology department in Xi'an, China. Each patient gave roughly 8.4 milliliters of peripheral blood, collected in an EDTA anticoagulant tube. PBMCs were isolated by Ficoll Paque Plus density gradient separation without further T cell sorting. RNA quality was checked with an Agilent 2100 Bioanalyzer and agarose gel, and concentration with a NanoDrop 2000. A further study also used this sample, focusing on T cells in Graves' hyperthyroidism and ophthalmopathy. The second study reports: A patient counted as having stable Graves' hyperthyroidism if no progression to ophthalmopathy occurred over 18 months of follow-up. Hyperthyroidism patients were newly diagnosed, with disease duration under 2 months, and aged 18 to 65 years. Any patient with an uncontrolled infection, another autoimmune disease, pregnancy or lactation was excluded. Clinical symptoms, serum thyroxine and TRAb, thyroid ultrasound, and orbital computed tomography formed the basis for the diagnoses. A first-round RT-PCR of the TCR CDR3 used the HTBI primer set with the Qiagen OneStep RT-PCR kit. Most expanded thyroid clonotypes (frequency above 0.001) were also detected in blood, suggesting blood repertoires may reflect thyroid immune responses. Ophthalmopathy was separated from stable hyperthyroidism by a 13 V-J signature model, with about 86% sensitivity and approximately 81% specificity obtained in cross-validation and 80%/75% obtained in testing. In validation, the model predicted progression to ophthalmopathy with over 65% sensitivity and roughly 75% specificity, a median of around 6.6 months before onset. To identify distinguishing TCR V-J signatures, a discovery cohort of about 100 patients was used, comprising 43 with Graves' ophthalmopathy and around 60 with stable Graves' hyperthyroidism. Prospective prediction of ophthalmopathy was tested in an independent validation cohort consisting of some 19 hyperthyroidism patients and over 15 patients who later progressed to ophthalmopathy. For training and testing, the 110 or so patients in the discovery cohort were randomly divided in a 7:3 ratio. In six Graves' hyperthyroidism patients, the study also compared T-cell repertoires from thyroid tissue with T-cell repertoires from blood. Following sampling, methimazole starting at 30 mg daily was given to hyperthyroidism patients, and high-dose intravenous methylprednisolone was given to ophthalmopathy patients. Libraries were constructed in a second round of multiplex PCR, after which size selection and purification were performed. Sequencing of the libraries was done on an Illumina HiSeq2000 using paired-end 100 bp reads. Raw data were processed with SOAPnuke, discarding reads with adapters, uncalled bases, mean Phred below 15, or no exact constant-primer or identifier match. High-quality paired reads were merged using COPE v1.2.5, and each unique nucleotide sequence was defined as a clonotype. MiTCR v1.1 was used to align clonotypes to the IMGT TRBV, TRBD and TRBJ reference segments. The analysis included only V-J combinations with a frequency above 0.0001, which together covered over 98% of the repertoires. A TCS score was defined as the ratio between F50 (clonal expansion) and ExV (chaos), using BLOSUM62-based TCRdist between CDR3 peptides within each V-J. Welch's t-statistics and random forest reduced around 510 V-J features to about 12, which were used in a naive Bayes classifier (R e1071). Sample size was not statistically predetermined, and blinding of investigators to group allocation was not performed. TCR Vbeta CDR3 sequencing of 135 peripheral blood samples (about 45 ophthalmopathy, 75 or so hyperthyroidism and roughly 17 progressor patients) is reported in the paper.

The source material was peripheral blood mononuclear cells (PBMCs), sampled at new diagnosis, from a patient treated with antithyroid drugs. The clonotype originates from a woman aged 25 to 39 with Graves disease. Donor details come from another sample of the same person, matched by shared clones. The rearranged chain carries TRBV12-3 or TRBV12-4 and TRBJ1-3, and possibly TRBD1, on 6 matching bases. The encoded CDR3 is CASRPHQVGGARTGNTIYF. The nucleotide sequence reads TGTGCCAGCAGACCCCACCAAGTCGGGGGGGCGAGAACTGGAAACACCATATATTTT.